This is a list of T cell receptor beta chains from one sample in a study of T cells in Graves' hyperthyroidism and ophthalmopathy. TCRdb re-derived calls from the multiplex PCR reads in MiXCR, one entry per CDR3 protein. The sample has about 840,000 distinct CDR3 sequences; roughly 37% are singletons. The material sequenced was blood. The origin of the receptors is a man between 18 and 35 years old with Graves' hyperthyroidism. CDR3s include the opening cysteine and the closing phenylalanine or tryptophan. Each record gives: clone size, J gene, V gene, D gene, CDR3 protein, CDR3 DNA. A D gene is named only where the DNA matches it firmly. Clone size is shown for a subset of rows, as once, few, many or a class of expanded clone.

many	TRBJ1-4	TRBV20-1	NA	CSGNRGEKLFF	TGCAGTGGGAATAGGGGTGAAAAACTGTTTTTT
NA	TRBJ1-1	TRBV15	TRBD1	CATSSDRGQFKTEAFF	TGTGCCACCAGCAGCGACAGGGGACAATTTAAGACTGAAGCTTTCTTT
NA	TRBJ2-7	TRBV4-1	NA	CASSQGTRSYEQYF	TGCGCCAGCAGCCAAGGGACACGCTCCTACGAGCAGTACTTC
many	TRBJ1-5	TRBV9	NA	CASSVGGNDQPQHF	TGTGCCAGCAGCGTAGGGGGTAACGACCAGCCCCAGCATTTT
many	TRBJ2-5	TRBV7-9	NA	CASSPPSSVQTQYF	TGTGCCAGCAGCCCCCCATCGTCAGTGCAGACCCAGTACTTC
few	TRBJ1-2	TRBV9	NA	CASSLDGAIRPNYGYTF	TGTGCCAGCAGCTTAGATGGGGCCATCCGACCTAACTATGGCTACACCTTC
many	TRBJ1-1	TRBV29-1	NA	CSVESQENTEAFF	TGCAGCGTTGAGTCACAGGAGAACACTGAAGCTTTCTTT
NA	TRBJ1-5	TRBV10-3	NA	CAIRATVDEPQHF	TGTGCCATCAGAGCGACCGTAGATGAGCCCCAGCATTTT
many	TRBJ1-6	TRBV2	TRBD1	CASSGTGTHSPLHF	TGTGCCAGCAGTGGGACAGGGACTCATTCACCCCTCCACTTT
few	TRBJ2-5	TRBV14	TRBD1	CASSPYRGETQYF	TGTGCCAGCAGCCCTTACAGGGGAGAGACCCAGTACTTC
NA	TRBJ1-5	TRBV10-3	TRBD1	CASSGDRGSGQPQHF	TGTGCCAGCAGTGGGGACAGGGGATCAGGGCAGCCCCAGCATTTT
NA	TRBJ1-2	TRBV5-1	NA	CASSLAAGSNYGYTF	TGCGCCAGCAGCTTGGCCGCAGGCTCCAACTATGGCTACACCTTC
NA	TRBJ2-5	TRBV29-1	NA	CSVEEGMGQPQYF	TGCAGCGTTGAAGAAGGTATGGGTCAGCCCCAGTACTTC
NA	TRBJ2-7	TRBV29-1	NA	CSVEGGDSYEQYF	TGCAGCGTTGAAGGCGGGGACTCCTACGAGCAGTACTTC
NA	TRBJ1-1	TRBV11-1	NA	CASSSSPPGATFF	TGTGCCAGCAGCTCATCACCCCCTGGCGCAACTTTCTTT
NA	TRBJ1-2	TRBV5-1	TRBD1	CASSLDRGSGGYTF	TGCGCCAGCAGCCTGGACAGGGGTTCAGGTGGCTACACCTTC
many	TRBJ1-2	TRBV7-9	NA	CASSLGTAKYGYTF	TGTGCCAGCAGTCTCGGGACGGCTAAATATGGCTACACCTTC
few	TRBJ1-6	TRBV7-2	TRBD1	CASSRTGPSYNSPLHF	TGTGCCAGCAGCCGGACAGGGCCCTCCTATAATTCACCCCTCCACTTT
NA	TRBJ1-1	TRBV4-1	NA	CASSRPGRDTEAFF	TGCGCCAGCAGCCGACCAGGGAGGGACACTGAAGCTTTCTTT
many	TRBJ2-5	TRBV10-3	NA	CAISDWGIQETQYF	TGTGCCATCAGTGATTGGGGCATCCAAGAGACCCAGTACTTC
many	TRBJ2-5	TRBV20-1	NA	CSAGRGSETQYF	TGCAGTGCGGGGCGAGGGAGTGAGACCCAGTACTTC
few	TRBJ1-5	TRBV5-1	TRBD1	CASSKSDRDRQPQHF	TGTGCCAGCAGCAAATCGGACAGGGATCGTCAGCCCCAGCATTTT
NA	TRBJ2-2	TRBV29-1	NA	CSVRGRENTGELFF	TGCAGCGTGAGGGGCCGGGAGAACACCGGGGAGCTGTTTTTT
NA	TRBJ2-7	TRBV20-1	TRBD2	CSASGVKREGPSYEQYF	TGCAGTGCTAGTGGAGTTAAGCGGGAGGGCCCCTCCTACGAGCAGTACTTC
NA	TRBJ2-5	TRBV2	TRBD1	CASVETGGETQYF	TGTGCCAGCGTCGAGACAGGGGGAGAGACCCAGTACTTC
few	TRBJ1-5	TRBV10-3	NA	CASSEVGGGSNQPQHF	TGTGCCAGCAGTGAAGTTGGAGGTGGAAGCAATCAGCCCCAGCATTTT
once	TRBJ2-7	TRBV11-2	TRBD2	CASSPPGEGYRGSYEQYF	TGTGCCAGCAGCCCGCCGGGGGAGGGGTATAGAGGATCCTACGAGCAGTACTTC
NA	TRBJ2-5	TRBV5-4	NA	CASSRGGSNQPQYF	TGTGCCAGCAGTAGGGGGGGTAGCAATCAGCCCCAGTACTTC
NA	TRBJ1-1	TRBV29-1	TRBD1	CSVEPLVDETGDTMNTEAFF	TGCAGCGTTGAACCCCTAGTAGATGAGACAGGGGATACGATGAACACTGAAGCTTTCTTT
many	TRBJ1-1	TRBV7-2	NA	CASNQQQNTEAFF	TGTGCCAGCAACCAACAGCAGAACACTGAAGCTTTCTTT
NA	TRBJ2-2	TRBV10-2	TRBD2	CASKYGGGITGELFF	TGCGCCAGCAAGTATGGCGGGGGAATCACCGGGGAGCTGTTTTTT
NA	TRBJ1-4	TRBV9	NA	CASSARGFDEKLFF	TGTGCCAGCAGCGCAAGGGGGTTTGATGAAAAACTGTTTTTT
once	TRBJ2-7	TRBV6-5	TRBD1	CASSLAGTATFTYEQYF	TGTGCCAGCAGCTTAGCCGGGACAGCTACTTTCACCTACGAGCAGTACTTC
many	TRBJ2-5	TRBV10-2	NA	CASSESARETQYF	TGCGCCAGCAGTGAGTCCGCGCGGGAGACCCAGTACTTC
many	TRBJ2-7	TRBV10-2	NA	CASSATGTASSYEQYF	TGCGCCAGCAGTGCTACCGGGACGGCTAGCTCCTACGAGCAGTACTTC
many	TRBJ1-1	TRBV7-8	NA	CASSLDRGYEAFF	TGTGCCAGCAGCTTAGATCGTGGGTATGAAGCTTTCTTT
NA	TRBJ2-5	TRBV20-1	TRBD1	CSATLLTGETQYF	TGCAGTGCCACCCTACTGACAGGGGAGACCCAGTACTTC
many	TRBJ2-6	TRBV19	NA	CATAGAGANVLTF	TGTGCCACCGCAGGGGCCGGGGCCAACGTCCTGACTTTC
few	TRBJ2-7	TRBV29-1	NA	CSFGDHEQYF	TGCAGTTTCGGGGACCACGAGCAGTACTTC
NA	TRBJ1-2	TRBV25-1	TRBD1	CATDRDRENGYTF	TGTGCCACAGACCGGGACAGGGAGAATGGCTACACCTTC
many	TRBJ1-1	TRBV5-8	NA	CASSLDTDTEAFF	TGTGCCAGCAGCTTAGACACTGACACTGAAGCTTTCTTT
NA	TRBJ1-3	TRBV7-2	NA	CASSLRTAKFSGNTIYF	TGTGCCAGCAGCTTACGGACAGCCAAGTTCTCTGGAAACACCATATATTTT
NA	TRBJ2-5	TRBV7-2	NA	CASSLLEEKETQYF	TGTGCCAGCAGCTTACTCGAAGAGAAAGAGACCCAGTACTTC
NA	TRBJ2-7	TRBV25-1	NA	CASTSQTTGRHYEQYF	TGTGCCAGCACCTCCCAGACGACAGGACGACACTACGAGCAGTACTTC
NA	TRBJ2-7	TRBV29-1	NA	CSAGGTVSYEQYF	TGCAGCGCAGGGGGGACCGTCTCCTACGAGCAGTACTTC
few	TRBJ1-5	TRBV4-1	NA	CASSQDAGDQPQHF	TGTGCCAGCAGCCAAGATGCCGGCGATCAGCCCCAGCATTTT
once	TRBJ1-1	TRBV2	NA	CASTPGGGGWNTEAFF	TGTGCCAGCACCCCCGGGGGGGGGGGATGGAACACTGAAGCTTTCTTT